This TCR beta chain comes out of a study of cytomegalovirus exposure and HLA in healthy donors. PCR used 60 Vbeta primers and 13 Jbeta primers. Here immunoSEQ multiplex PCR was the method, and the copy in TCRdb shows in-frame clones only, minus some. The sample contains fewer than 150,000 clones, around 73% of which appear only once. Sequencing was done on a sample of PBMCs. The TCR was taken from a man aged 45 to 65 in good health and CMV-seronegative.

The DNA for the CDR3 is TGCGCCAGCAGTGGTCTACTTAGCACAGATACGCAGTATTTT. As protein: CASSGLLSTDTQYF. This rearrangement joins TRBV10-1 to TRBJ2-3, with D hard to call. Germline CDR1 reads WNHNN; CDR2 reads SYGVQD (reference sequence). There are 14 residues in the CDR3. V was cut by 4 bases and J by 0 bases, with 8 bases left in between.